These 21 T cell receptor beta chains originate from one sample sequenced in a study of response to subunit inactivated influenza vaccine. TCRdb used MiXCR to reprocess the RT-PCR reads, holding one entry per CDR3 protein. The table has about 830,000 distinct CDR3 sequences, 18% seen once. Sequenced here: PBMCs from blood, sampled about 5 days after vaccination. These TCRs come from a man aged 45-60 years who received an inactivated influenza vaccine.

This clonotype showed up many times. The genes are TRBV7-3 and TRBJ2-1; D perhaps matches TRBD1 (6 bases). The germline gives CDR1 SGHTA, CDR2 FQGTGA. V shed 3 bases and J shed 6 bases, with 9 bases lying between them. This CDR3 comprises 13 residues. The CDR3 DNA reads as TGTGCCAGCAGCTTCACAGGGATCAATGAGCAGTTCTTC. As protein: CASSFTGINEQFF.

J is TRBJ2-3 and V is TRBV20-1; D ambiguous. V was clipped by 5 bases and J by 0 bases, with 9 bases between them. Germline CDR1 is DFQATT and CDR2 is SNEGSKA (reference sequence). The CDR3 has 13 residues. This CDR3 is CSAPPVSTDTQYF. DNA for the CDR3: TGCAGTGCTCCGCCGGTTAGCACAGATACGCAGTATTTT.

V and J are TRBV5-5 and TRBJ1-5; 9 positions agree with TRBD1. J was trimmed by 7 bases and V by 1 base; bases with no gene match: 6. Germline lookup yields CDR1 SGHKS and CDR2 YYEKEE (reference sequence). The CDR3 has 15 amino acids. The CDR3 bases are TGTGCCAGCAGCTTGACTCGACAGGGGGGCCAGCCCCAGCATTTT. This codes for CASSLTRQGGQPQHF.

This clonotype was seen a handful of times. The chain uses TRBV30 and TRBJ1-6, with D possibly TRBD1 on 6 matching bases. V shed 4 bases and J shed 4 bases, with 11 bases lying between them. The length of the CDR3 is 14 residues. Germline CDR1 and CDR2: GTSNPN and SVGIG (reference sequence). CDR3 in amino acids: CAWTGVHYNSPLHF. In nucleotides, the CDR3 is TGTGCCTGGACAGGGGTCCATTATAATTCACCCCTCCACTTT.

V and J are TRBV20-1 and TRBJ2-3; D ambiguous. V was clipped by 6 bases and J by 4 bases, with 17 bases between them. CDR3 length equals 14 residues. The germline CDR1 and CDR2 sequences are DFQATT and SNEGSKA (reference sequence). CDR3 bases: TGCAGTGCCCCCGGGCTAAACCGCGCAGATACGCAGTATTTT. Its protein is CSAPGLNRADTQYF.

This clonotype was counted only a few times. The chain recombines TRBV28 with TRBJ2-1; 7 bases fit TRBD1. V shed 5 bases, J shed 0 bases, and the junction held 7 bases outside the gene matches. This CDR3 comprises 16 residues. In germline, CDR1 is MDHEN, CDR2 SYDVKM. CDR3 amino acids: CASSNRGRSSYNEQFF. In DNA form, the CDR3 reads TGTGCCAGCAGTAACAGGGGCCGGAGCTCCTACAATGAGCAGTTCTTC.

V usage is TRBV12-3 or TRBV12-4 and J usage is TRBJ1-1; D is possibly TRBD1 (5 bases). V was clipped by 7 bases and J by 2 bases, with 23 bases between them. The CDR3 has 17 amino acids. The CDR3 here is CASNLRAFGGVNTEAFF. The CDR3 region has the DNA TGTGCCAGCAACCTACGCGCCTTCGGGGGAGTAAACACTGAAGCTTTCTTT.

In its sample, this clonotype was seen many times. The chain links TRBV28 to TRBJ2-3; maybe TRBD1 (6 bases). There are 14 residues in the CDR3. Germline CDR1 reads MDHEN; CDR2 reads SYDVKM. V was clipped by 6 bases and J by 3 bases, with 13 bases between them. CDR3 region: CASRQGIQTDTQYF. In DNA form, the CDR3 reads TGTGCCAGCAGACAGGGAATCCAGACAGATACGCAGTATTTT.

This clonotype occurred a few times. The V call is TRBV7-9, the J call TRBJ2-1; 8 bases line up with TRBD2. The V and J ends lost 5 bases and 7 bases, in that order; junction bases with no gene match: 13. The germline gives CDR1 SEHNR, CDR2 FQNEAQ (reference sequence). The CDR3 contains 16 residues. The CDR3 loop reads CASSLKPGTRDNEQFF. Written as DNA, the CDR3 is TGTGCCAGCAGCCTAAAGCCCGGGACTAGAGATAATGAGCAGTTCTTC. The whole variable domain, remainder taken from reference TRBV7-9 and TRBJ2-1, is DTGVSQNPRHKITKRGQNVTFRCDPISEHNRLYWYRQTLGQGPEFLTYFQNEAQLEKSRLLSDRFSAERPKGSFSTLEIQRTEQGDSAMYLCASSLKPGTRDNEQFFGPGTRLTVL.

V gene TRBV30 combines with J gene TRBJ2-6; D unclear. The CDR3 has 17 residues. CDR1 is GTSNPN, CDR2 SVGIG, per germline (reference sequence). Trimming took 0 bases from V and 0 from J, leaving 12 bases between them. Here the CDR3 reads CAWSVNRWSSGANVLTF. In DNA form, the CDR3 reads TGTGCCTGGAGTGTCAACCGCTGGAGCTCTGGGGCCAACGTCCTGACTTTC.

This clonotype was observed many times. The V gene is TRBV20-1, the J gene TRBJ2-1; D uncertain. Germline lookup yields CDR1 DFQATT and CDR2 SNEGSKA (reference sequence). Trimming pared 0 bases from V and 6 bases from J, leaving 15 bases between. CDR3 length equals 15 residues. This CDR3 reads CSARDRREGGNEQFF. Written as DNA, the CDR3 is TGCAGTGCTAGAGATCGAAGGGAAGGTGGCAATGAGCAGTTCTTC.

The rearrangement joins TRBV29-1 to TRBJ2-2, with no clear D. Germline CDR1 reads SQVTM; CDR2 reads ANQGSEA. The CDR3 consists of 14 residues. Between the trimmed V and J ends, which lost 7 bases and 4 bases, there was a span of 16 bases. CDR3 bases: TGCAGCGCCATGGACGGACGAACCACCGGGGAGCTGTTTTTT. Amino acid sequence: CSAMDGRTTGELFF.

The chain uses TRBV6-1 and TRBJ2-3; 7 bases map to TRBD1. With 6 bases clipped from V and 4 bases from J, the junction kept 13 bases outside the gene matches. The CDR3 covers 16 residues. The germline CDR1 and CDR2 sequences are MNHNS and SASEGT. CDR3 residues: CASSRWTGVLPDTQYF. The CDR3 DNA sequence: TGTGCCAGCAGCCGGTGGACAGGAGTCCTTCCAGATACGCAGTATTTT.

The genes are TRBV7-2 and TRBJ2-2; 10 positions match TRBD2. Germline lookup yields CDR1 SGHTA and CDR2 FQGNSA. With 3 bases clipped from V and 5 bases from J, the junction kept 3 bases outside the gene matches. The CDR3 sequence is 15 residues long. The DNA of the CDR3 is TGTGCCAGCAGCTTCGATAGCGGGGGGACCGGGGAGCTGTTTTTT. Its protein is CASSFDSGGTGELFF. Filled out from reference TRBV7-2 and TRBJ2-2, the complete variable domain reads GAGVSQSPSNKVTEKGKDVELRCDPISGHTALYWYRQSLGQGLEFLIYFQGNSAPDKSGLPSDRFSAERTGGSVSTLTIQRTQQEDSAVYLCASSFDSGGTGELFFGEGSRLTVL.

CDR3 coding DNA: TGTGCCATACACCCAGGGGGAAACACCGGGGAGCTGTTTTTT. Translating gives CAIHPGGNTGELFF. The chain carries TRBV6-2 or TRBV6-3 and TRBJ2-2, with TRBD1 matching 7 bases. V lost 10 bases and J lost 2; bases outside the gene matches: 7. The CDR3 consists of 14 residues. The germline gives CDR1 MNHEY, CDR2 SVGEGT.

This clonotype has only a few counts. This chain uses TRBV7-6 with TRBJ1-1; 8 bases fit TRBD1. V lost 4 bases to trimming and J lost 0 bases; unmatched junction nucleotides: 4. This CDR3 is built from 15 residues. The germline V gene has CDR1 SGHVS and CDR2 FNYEAQ. The CDR3 here is CASSSRQGMNTEAFF. CDR3 in DNA: TGTGCCAGCAGCTCAAGACAGGGGATGAACACTGAAGCTTTCTTT.

This clonotype was observed many times. The gene calls are TRBV5-1 and TRBJ2-7; 8 bases agree with TRBD1. The CDR3 loop spans 14 amino acids. The trim removed 2 bases at V and 7 bases at J, leaving 8 bases unmatched. Germline V CDR1 and CDR2: SGHRS, YFSETQ. As DNA, the CDR3 is TGCGCCAGCAGCTTTAACAGGGGGATGGGGGAGCAGTACTTC. Translated: CASSFNRGMGEQYF.

This clonotype turned up a few times. This rearrangement joins TRBV6-2 or TRBV6-3 to TRBJ2-5; no clear D. Per the germline V gene, CDR1 is MNHEY and CDR2 is SVGEGT. V gave up 2 bases and J gave up 2 bases, with 12 bases separating them. This CDR3 region has 15 residues. The CDR3 DNA sequence: TGTGCCAGCAGTTACGGGGTAGGGTGGCAAGAGACCCAGTACTTC. Encoded protein: CASSYGVGWQETQYF.

The CDR3 spells CASSLFGRAYSTDTQYF. The CDR3 DNA is TGTGCCAGCAGTTTATTCGGCAGGGCGTACAGCACAGATACGCAGTATTTT. The V and J genes are TRBV28 and TRBJ2-3, with D possibly matching TRBD1 (5 bases). Germline CDR1 is MDHEN and CDR2 is SYDVKM. Trimming removed 1 base from V and 0 bases from J, with 14 bases in between. The CDR3 is 17 amino acids. The entire variable domain, with the rest obtained from reference TRBV28 and TRBJ2-3, is as follows: DVKVTQSSRYLVKRTGEKVFLECVQDMDHENMFWYRQDPGLGLRLIYFSYDVKMKEKGDIPEGYSVSREKKERFSLILESASTNQTSMYLCASSLFGRAYSTDTQYFGPGTRLTVL.

This clonotype was seen only once. This chain connects TRBV7-8 to TRBJ2-1, with a tentative D call TRBD2 (5 bases). The CDR3 contains 13 residues. With 1 base removed from V and 11 bases from J, the gap between germline ends came to 12 bases. CDR1 and CDR2 from the germline V gene are SGHVS and FQNEAQ. CDR3 sequence (DNA): TGTGCCAGCAGCTTAGGGGGAGACGTAAAGCAGTTCTTC. It yields the protein CASSLGGDVKQFF.

This clonotype has a handful of counts. The chain combines TRBV5-1 with TRBJ2-7, with TRBD2 as a possible D gene (6 bases). CDR3 size: 14 residues. Trimming left V 4 bases short and J 3 bases short, with 14 bases between. Germline-derived CDR1 and CDR2 are SGHRS and YFSETQ. The CDR3: CASSDTSTRYEQYF. In DNA form, the CDR3 reads TGCGCCAGCAGCGACACTAGCACCCGCTACGAGCAGTACTTC.